Included here is one T cell receptor (beta chain) sequence, with context. CDR1 is SGHTA and CDR2 is FQGNSA in the germline V gene. Trimming removed 7 bases at V and 0 bases at J, with 16 bases between. This CDR3 spans 15 amino acids. As processed by the authors: Researchers report that nucleated cell counts were estimated from reference gene primer amplification. The method was immunoSEQ multiplex PCR; TCRdb's version includes in-frame clones alone and lacks a portion of them. V and J calls and clone size are as listed in that table; D and trimming were resolved from the DNA. Here the sample spans about 110,000 clones, about 64% being singletons. These data belong to a study of blood T cell repertoires in COVID-19. As for the study in general: Italy, Spain and the United States were the sources of the convalescent and acute COVID-19 samples. Sources were T cells, B-cell-depleted T cells, or PBMCs; the material itself was cDNA or gDNA.

The chain links TRBV7-2 to TRBJ2-7, with D tentatively TRBD2 (6 bases). The TCR comes from a human donor with acute or convalescent COVID-19. The donor label of this sample is uncertain. The sample taken for sequencing was peripheral blood. DNA for the CDR3: TGTGCCAGCACCGGAGGGCCCATTAGCTCCTACGAGCAGTACTTC. Its protein is CASTGGPISSYEQYF.